This entry is about one TCR beta chain. The antigen this receptor binds is unknown. Within one base of it there is no much larger clone, and no base qualities were kept. The CDR3 covers 17 residues, taking in both the cysteine and the phenylalanine. This entry keeps only the CDR3 DNA: 51 bases, framed from base 1. V was cut back by 4 bases and J by 5 bases, leaving a gap of 20 bases between them. The germline V gene gives CDR1 as LGHNA and CDR2 as YSLEER. The CDR3 regions of human TCRbeta chains were subjected to immunosequencing. The source study handled its data this way. TCRs in the repertoires were compared against a reference library of SARS-CoV-2-specific TCRs that had been generated with the MIRA antigen-specificity platform. Breadth was defined as the fraction of unique TCRs that were SARS-CoV-2-associated. Depth was defined as the fraction of total T cells that were SARS-CoV-2-associated. Using the MIRA data, every spike-specific TCR was mapped to the spike region that the TCR reacted to and assigned to either a CD4 or a CD8 class. Log10-transformed breadth and depth values were compared by one-way ANOVA with Sidak's multiple comparisons tests. This is the immuneACCESS table as TCRdb keeps it, with only in-frame sequences that have V and J called. A part of the clones is gone; compared with another copy, unresolved V genes explain less than half, and the rest is unexplained. D and trimming were read from the DNA, whereas the V and J calls and clone size are those reported in that table. This sample lists 200,000 to 250,000 clones; approximately 94% were detected once. 1.7% of the sample comes from the top ten.

The intended sense of this specimen's time point label: about 28 days (+/-7) after the second vaccine dose. The treatment or condition label for this specimen denotes: meningococcal conjugate vaccine given as trial control. Samples from vaccinated people were obtained from the UK trials COV001 and COV002, which included a single-blind randomized controlled phase 2/3 trial of AZD1222 (ChAdOx1 nCoV-19) in healthy adults. Trial participant PBMC samples were collected at day 0 and day 28 after the second dose for TCRbeta chain sequencing. This entry is derived from a study of T cell responses to AZD1222 COVID-19 vaccine (dated by TCRdb to 2020 to 2023). About the investigation overall: TCR sequencing covered 233 trial participants: about 210 given two doses of AZD1222 and approximately 26 given two doses of MenACWY control vaccine. Trial participants were enrolled into age subgroups of 18-55, 56-69 and 70-plus years, which contained 148, 28 and 57 TCR-sequenced participants, respectively. Broad study findings and their caveats: The 56-69-year group was small, and its depth increase did not reach significance, likely because of low power. Vaccine-associated CD4 TCRs spanned the whole spike protein, with dominant responses in regions 160-218 and 743-854. Participants were mostly white British, with more females than males. The authors suggested clonal diversity may have been underestimated. Reportedly, close to half of the unique spike-specific TCRs recognized epitopes lying outside the regions that are mutated in the B.1.351 and B.1.1.7 variants. Spike-specific TCR breadth and depth rose significantly after two AZD1222 doses compared with day 0 and with MenACWY recipients. Only six or seven AZD1222 recipients were SARS-CoV-2 seropositive at baseline, limiting conclusions about previously exposed vaccinees. Because no day 14 peak-response samples were available, repertoires were characterized only after the peak T cell response.

The chain employs TRBV4-3 and TRBJ1-4; a confident D gene designation cannot be given. Sequences were derived from peripheral blood, sampled 28 days after the second dose of the MenACWY control vaccine. The source is an adult who received the MenACWY meningococcal vaccine as a control. The DNA sequence reads TGCGCCAGCAGCCCCGAGGCGTCTGGGATCCGCAATGAAAAACTGTTTTTT. It specifies CASSPEASGIRNEKLFF.